The 6 T cell receptor beta chains presented below share a single source sample, sequenced in a study of cytomegalovirus exposure and HLA in healthy donors. In the PCR, 60 Vbeta and 13 Jbeta primers were used. Method: immunoSEQ multiplex PCR; TCRdb's copy keeps in-frame clones and lacks some. The sample contains approximately 150,000 clones, 70% to 80% of which appear only once. The sample taken for sequencing was PBMCs. These TCRs come from a human donor in good health.

The V call is TRBV7-9, the J call TRBJ1-1; no definite D call. This CDR3 is built from 13 residues. Germline values: CDR1 SEHNR, CDR2 FQNEAQ (reference sequence). Trimming took 3 bases from V and 9 from J, leaving 14 bases between them. The CDR3 sequence is CASSFPSGPQAFF. The CDR3 DNA reads TGTGCCAGCAGCTTCCCGTCAGGCCCCCAAGCTTTCTTT.

Notes on this clone: The DNA is omitted, as the CDR3 cannot be located on it reliably, and the CDR3 follows TCRdb's listing. This chain connects TRBV27 to TRBJ1-5. The CDR3 spans 13 amino acids, including both terminal residues. Germline values: CDR1 MNHEY, CDR2 SMNVEV (reference sequence). The chain's CDR3 is CASSSSGNQPQHF.

This clone was recorded a few times. The chain joins TRBV30 to TRBJ1-2, with D possibly matching TRBD1 (5 bases). With 2 bases removed from V and 8 bases from J, the gap between germline ends came to 24 bases. This CDR3 spans 16 amino acids. The germline CDR1 and CDR2 sequences are GTSNPN and SVGIG (reference sequence). CDR3 sequence (DNA): TGTGCCTGGAGTACGGGTCGGTCCAGGGAAGTATACGGCTACACCTTC. Translating gives CAWSTGRSREVYGYTF.

The chain joins TRBV7-9 to TRBJ2-2; TRBD1 matches 8 bases. The CDR3 consists of 14 residues. V trimming: 2 bases; J trimming: 6 bases; junction bases outside the gene matches: 2. In germline, CDR1 is SEHNR, CDR2 FQNEAQ (reference sequence). The CDR3 sequence: CASSLQTGAGELFF. CDR3 sequence (DNA): TGTGCCAGCAGCTTACAGACAGGGGCCGGGGAGCTGTTTTTT.

V and J are TRBV4-1 and TRBJ2-7; a weak D match, TRBD2 (6 bases). Germline CDR1 reads MGHRA; CDR2 reads YSYEKL. CDR3 length: 14 amino acids. With 3 bases removed from V and 0 bases from J, the gap between germline ends came to 9 bases. CDR3 loop: CASSQEGTSYEQYF. The CDR3 DNA follows: TGCGCCAGCAGCCAGGAGGGAACCTCCTACGAGCAGTACTTC.

V is TRBV5-6 and J is TRBJ2-1; 10 nucleotides align to TRBD2. The trim removed 5 bases at V and 6 bases at J, leaving 14 bases unmatched. This CDR3 is built from 17 residues. Germline V gives CDR1 SGHDT, CDR2 YYEEEE. For the CDR3, the DNA is TGTGCCAGCAGTCTGGCGGGGCTAGCGGGAGTCGGCAATGAGCAGTTCTTC. Translated: CASSLAGLAGVGNEQFF.